The entry below describes one TCR beta chain. The sample comes from a study of blood T cell repertoires in COVID-19. Turning to the study itself: From T cells, B-cell-depleted T cells, or PBMCs came the material, which was cDNA or gDNA.

Original methodology: Nucleated cell counts were estimated from reference gene primer amplification. Some clones are missing from TCRdb's copy, which holds only in-frame ones; the method was immunoSEQ multiplex PCR. V and J calls plus clone size are reproduced from that table; the DNA served to infer D and trimming. The table records some 110,000 clones, approximately 84% of them present only once. The ends were cut back, 1 base at V and 2 bases at J, with 9 bases in the middle. Germline lookup yields CDR1 LNHDA and CDR2 SQIVND (reference sequence). The CDR3 extends over 15 amino acids. This clonotype was sampled from a man aged 40-49 years with acute or convalescent COVID-19. The chain links TRBV19 to TRBJ1-3; D not certain. Specimen: peripheral blood. The CDR3 here is CASSIAAGPGNTIYF. CDR3 DNA: TGTGCCAGTAGTATAGCCGCGGGCCCTGGAAACACCATATATTTT.